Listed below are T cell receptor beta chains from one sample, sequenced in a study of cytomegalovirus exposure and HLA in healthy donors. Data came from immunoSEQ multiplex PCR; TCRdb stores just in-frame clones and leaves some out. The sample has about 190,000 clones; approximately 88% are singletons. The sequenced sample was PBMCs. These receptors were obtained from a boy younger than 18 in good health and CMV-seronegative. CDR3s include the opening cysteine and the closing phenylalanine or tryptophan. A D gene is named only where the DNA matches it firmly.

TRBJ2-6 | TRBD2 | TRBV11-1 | CASSHPGGSGANVLTF
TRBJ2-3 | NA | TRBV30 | CAWRLQGTDTQYF
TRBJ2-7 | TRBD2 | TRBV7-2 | CASSQVGIAGAYEQYF
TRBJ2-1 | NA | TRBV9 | CASSVGPGQYNEQFF
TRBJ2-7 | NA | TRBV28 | CASREGQFYEQYF
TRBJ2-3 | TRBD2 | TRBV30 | CAWSVLAGGPDTQYF
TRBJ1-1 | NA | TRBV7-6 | CASSLSEGNTEAFF
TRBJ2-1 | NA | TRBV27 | CASSPTRRLGLYNEQFF
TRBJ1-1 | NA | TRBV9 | CASSVVPGENTEAFF
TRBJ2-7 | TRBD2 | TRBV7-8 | CASSRGRVPPYEQYF
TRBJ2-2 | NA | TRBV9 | CASSYPRDSNTGELFF
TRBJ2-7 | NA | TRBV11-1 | CASSPLRGSSYEQYF
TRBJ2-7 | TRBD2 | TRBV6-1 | CASSETSGGRWEQYF
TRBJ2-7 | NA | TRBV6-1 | CASSNAYEQYF
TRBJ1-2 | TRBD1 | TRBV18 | CASSPKTGQGSGYTF
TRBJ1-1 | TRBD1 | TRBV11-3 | CASSLGGRTGRGNTEAFF
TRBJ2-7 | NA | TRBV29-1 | CSVEQGSYEQYF
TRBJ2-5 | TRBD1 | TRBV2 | CASSRDRGPETQYF
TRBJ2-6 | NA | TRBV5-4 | CASRYSGNGANVLTF
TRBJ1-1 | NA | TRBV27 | CASSLQQGSSEAFF
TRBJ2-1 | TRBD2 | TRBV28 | CASSSPRTSVNNEQFF
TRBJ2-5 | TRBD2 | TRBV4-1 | CASSQDSGRAQETQYF
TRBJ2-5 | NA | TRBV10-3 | CAISESRGMYETQYF
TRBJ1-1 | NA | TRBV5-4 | CASSLGGMNTEAFF
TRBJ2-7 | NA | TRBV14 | CASSRSGDITYEQYF
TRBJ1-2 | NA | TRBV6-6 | CASSFGWDSCTF